One and the same sample provided the 9 T cell receptor beta chains below, sequenced in a study of monozygotic twins with inflammatory bowel disease (dated 2019 in TCRdb). Library construction relied on 5' RACE. Data came from an Illumina HiSeq 2500. Following TCRdb reprocessing, every CDR3 protein sequence forms one entry, and DNA is not provided. The data table for this sample lists 45,000 or so distinct CDR3 sequences. The ten most abundant clones make up approximately 5.3% of the sample. Sequenced material: blood. These TCRs come from a human donor with ulcerative colitis or Crohn's disease, or a healthy co-twin of an affected twin (not recorded which).

The V gene is TRBV12-3 or TRBV12-4, the J gene TRBJ1-1; TCRdb lists TRBD1, though no DNA is available to test this call. CDR3 size: 14 residues. CDR3 loop: CASSFSGGYTEAFF.

The rearrangement joins TRBV5-1 to TRBJ2-6; the D call from TCRdb, TRBD1, cannot be confirmed without DNA. This CDR3 contains 20 residues. Germline V CDR1 and CDR2: SGHRS, YFSETQ. CDR3 residues: CASSQTGQVSRYYGANVLTF.

The chain joins TRBV6-1 to TRBJ2-1; TCRdb calls TRBD1, which cannot be checked without DNA. CDR1 and CDR2 (germline): MNHNS, SASEGT. This CDR3 region has 17 residues. The CDR3 sequence: CASSEVAGREPYNEQFF.

The rearrangement links TRBV7-2 to TRBJ2-7; TCRdb gives TRBD2 as the D gene, but with no DNA this cannot be confirmed. The CDR3 has 16 residues. Germline V lookup: CDR1 SGHTA, CDR2 FQGNSA. The CDR3 sequence is CASSLAISGAPYEQYF.

The rearrangement uses TRBV5-4 and TRBJ2-1. The germline CDR1 and CDR2 sequences are SGHNT and YYREEE (reference sequence). The CDR3 has 12 residues. The CDR3 spells CASSLVSNEQFF.

J is TRBJ2-1 and V is TRBV12-3 or TRBV12-4; TCRdb's assignment of TRBD2 cannot be checked, as there is no DNA. This CDR3 spans 14 amino acids. The CDR3 loop is CASSVGLAYNEQFF.

This sequence joins TRBV29-1 and TRBJ2-7; TCRdb lists TRBD1, though no DNA is available to test this call. The CDR3 has 11 amino acids. The germline V gene encodes CDR1 SQVTM and CDR2 ANQGSEA. The CDR3 loop is CSATDSYEQYF.

J is TRBJ1-2 and V is TRBV20-1; TCRdb's D call, TRBD1, is unchecked because there is no DNA. This CDR3 is 17 amino acids long. The germline V gene has CDR1 DFQATT and CDR2 SNEGSKA (reference sequence). The CDR3 reads CSAREAGGQNFNYGYTF.

This chain connects TRBV20-1 to TRBJ1-1; TCRdb reports TRBD1, a call that lacks DNA to check it against. There are 12 residues in the CDR3. Germline lookup yields CDR1 DFQATT and CDR2 SNEGSKA (reference sequence). The CDR3 is CSAGGLYTEAFF.